Listed below are T cell receptor beta chains from one sample, sequenced in a study of T cell repertoires in cytomegalovirus infection. TCRdb passed the reads through MiXCR, listing each CDR3 protein once. The sample holds hundreds of thousands of distinct CDR3 sequences, roughly 15% seen once. Sequences were obtained from PBMCs. Receptors were obtained from a human donor in good health (CMV status not recorded). Some clones in this sample may be carry-over from other donors' samples. CDR3s include the opening cysteine and the closing phenylalanine or tryptophan. The D gene is left open where the match is weak. Not all rows give a size; the values are once, few, many and, for expanded clones, a class.

clone_size: few; cdr3_length: 12; v_call: TRBV12-3/TRBV12-4; j_call: TRBJ1-2; d_call: -; cdr3_aa: CASSSGVYGYTF; cdr3_nt: TGTGCCAGCAGTTCGGGGGTCTATGGCTACACCTTC
clone_size: few; cdr3_length: 11; v_call: TRBV12-5; j_call: TRBJ1-1; d_call: -; cdr3_aa: CASVMNTEAFF; cdr3_nt: TGTGCTAGTGTTATGAACACTGAAGCTTTCTTT
clone_size: few; cdr3_length: 12; v_call: TRBV20-1; j_call: TRBJ1-1; d_call: -; cdr3_aa: CSARDIHTEAFF; cdr3_nt: TGCAGTGCTAGAGATATCCACACTGAAGCTTTCTTT
clone_size: -; cdr3_length: 14; v_call: TRBV30; j_call: TRBJ1-5; d_call: -; cdr3_aa: CAWSVNLSNQPQHF; cdr3_nt: TGTGCCTGGAGTGTAAATTTAAGTAATCAGCCCCAGCATTTT
clone_size: few; cdr3_length: 14; v_call: TRBV12-3/TRBV12-4; j_call: TRBJ1-5; d_call: -; cdr3_aa: CASSSRDGNQPQHF; cdr3_nt: TGTGCCAGCAGCTCCCGGGACGGCAATCAGCCCCAGCATTTT
clone_size: few; cdr3_length: 18; v_call: TRBV4-3; j_call: TRBJ2-7; d_call: -; cdr3_aa: CASSQDRSGDGLSYEQYF; cdr3_nt: TGCGCCAGCAGCCAAGATAGGTCAGGAGATGGTTTATCCTACGAGCAGTACTTC
clone_size: few; cdr3_length: 19; v_call: TRBV6-5; j_call: TRBJ1-6; d_call: TRBD1; cdr3_aa: CASSYALGQGFFGNSPLHF; cdr3_nt: TGTGCCAGCAGTTACGCTTTAGGACAGGGGTTTTTTGGTAATTCACCCCTCCACTTT
clone_size: few; cdr3_length: 12; v_call: TRBV27; j_call: TRBJ2-3; d_call: -; cdr3_aa: CASSLQGYTQYF; cdr3_nt: TGTGCCAGCAGTTTACAGGGTTATACGCAGTATTTT
clone_size: -; cdr3_length: 14; v_call: TRBV28; j_call: TRBJ1-4; d_call: -; cdr3_aa: CASSSGSKSEKLFF; cdr3_nt: TGTGCCAGCAGCTCAGGGTCGAAGAGTGAAAAACTGTTTTTT
clone_size: -; cdr3_length: 17; v_call: TRBV20-1; j_call: TRBJ1-1; d_call: -; cdr3_aa: CSARGGTGEMMNTEAFF; cdr3_nt: TGCAGTGCTAGAGGGGGGACCGGTGAGATGATGAACACTGAAGCTTTCTTT
clone_size: few; cdr3_length: 19; v_call: TRBV24-1; j_call: TRBJ1-2; d_call: TRBD1; cdr3_aa: CATSDSPGQGPTFNYGYTF; cdr3_nt: TGTGCCACCAGTGACTCCCCCGGACAGGGGCCCACCTTTAACTATGGCTACACCTTC
clone_size: few; cdr3_length: 11; v_call: TRBV28; j_call: TRBJ2-7; d_call: -; cdr3_aa: CASSFSGEQYF; cdr3_nt: TGTGCCAGCAGTTTTTCGGGCGAGCAGTACTTC
clone_size: few; cdr3_length: 16; v_call: TRBV27; j_call: TRBJ2-7; d_call: -; cdr3_aa: CASSPLGGLRTYEQYF; cdr3_nt: TGTGCCAGCAGCCCCCTAGGAGGTCTTAGGACCTACGAGCAGTACTTC
clone_size: many; cdr3_length: 14; v_call: TRBV5-1; j_call: TRBJ2-5; d_call: -; cdr3_aa: CASSLWGAEETQYF; cdr3_nt: TGCGCCAGCAGCTTGTGGGGGGCCGAGGAGACCCAGTACTTC
clone_size: many; cdr3_length: 16; v_call: TRBV7-3; j_call: TRBJ2-1; d_call: TRBD2; cdr3_aa: CASSLPLAGTNNEQFF; cdr3_nt: TGTGCCAGCAGCTTACCGCTAGCGGGGACAAACAATGAGCAGTTCTTC
clone_size: -; cdr3_length: 17; v_call: TRBV28; j_call: TRBJ1-3; d_call: TRBD1; cdr3_aa: CASNSGGTGAQGNTIYF; cdr3_nt: TGTGCCAGCAACTCTGGAGGGACAGGGGCGCAAGGAAACACCATATATTTT
clone_size: -; cdr3_length: 14; v_call: TRBV18; j_call: TRBJ2-1; d_call: TRBD2; cdr3_aa: CASSPAGEYNEQFF; cdr3_nt: TGTGCCAGCTCACCAGCGGGGGAGTACAATGAGCAGTTCTTC
clone_size: -; cdr3_length: 16; v_call: TRBV7-9; j_call: TRBJ1-4; d_call: TRBD1; cdr3_aa: CASSLDRTGINEKLFF; cdr3_nt: TGTGCCAGCAGCTTAGACCGGACAGGCATAAATGAAAAACTGTTTTTT
clone_size: many; cdr3_length: 14; v_call: TRBV7-9; j_call: TRBJ2-2; d_call: -; cdr3_aa: CAVLGSGHTGELFF; cdr3_nt: TGTGCCGTCCTGGGTAGCGGTCACACCGGGGAGCTGTTTTTT
clone_size: many; cdr3_length: 13; v_call: TRBV7-2; j_call: TRBJ1-5; d_call: -; cdr3_aa: CASSLAGIGAQHF; cdr3_nt: TGTGCCAGCAGCTTAGCGGGGATTGGGGCCCAGCATTTT
clone_size: few; cdr3_length: 14; v_call: TRBV27; j_call: TRBJ2-7; d_call: TRBD2; cdr3_aa: CASKRGLDAYEQYF; cdr3_nt: TGTGCCTCCAAACGGGGACTAGATGCCTACGAGCAGTACTTC
clone_size: many; cdr3_length: 14; v_call: TRBV12-3/TRBV12-4; j_call: TRBJ1-4; d_call: -; cdr3_aa: CASSPGSTNEKLFF; cdr3_nt: TGTGCCAGCAGCCCAGGGTCAACTAATGAAAAACTGTTTTTT
clone_size: -; cdr3_length: 14; v_call: TRBV10-3; j_call: TRBJ2-7; d_call: TRBD2; cdr3_aa: CAISVGEGSYEQYF; cdr3_nt: TGTGCCATCAGTGTGGGGGAGGGCTCCTACGAGCAGTACTTC
clone_size: many; cdr3_length: 16; v_call: TRBV7-2; j_call: TRBJ1-2; d_call: TRBD1; cdr3_aa: CASSLTPTTGGYGYTF; cdr3_nt: TGTGCCAGCAGCCTAACCCCAACCACAGGGGGCTATGGCTACACCTTC
clone_size: few; cdr3_length: 14; v_call: TRBV29-1; j_call: TRBJ2-3; d_call: -; cdr3_aa: CSVSPGAATDTQYF; cdr3_nt: TGCAGCGTTAGTCCCGGGGCGGCCACAGATACGCAGTATTTT
clone_size: -; cdr3_length: 13; v_call: TRBV29-1; j_call: TRBJ2-1; d_call: -; cdr3_aa: CSVGAGSGAEQFF; cdr3_nt: TGCAGCGTTGGGGCAGGGAGTGGGGCCGAGCAGTTCTTC
clone_size: many; cdr3_length: 11; v_call: TRBV2; j_call: TRBJ1-2; d_call: -; cdr3_aa: CASRGEDGYTF; cdr3_nt: TGTGCCAGCAGGGGGGAGGATGGCTACACCTTC
clone_size: -; cdr3_length: 15; v_call: TRBV6-1; j_call: TRBJ2-3; d_call: -; cdr3_aa: CASSEGAFRTDTQYF; cdr3_nt: TGTGCCAGCAGTGAAGGGGCATTCCGCACAGATACGCAGTATTTT
clone_size: -; cdr3_length: 14; v_call: TRBV6-6; j_call: TRBJ2-3; d_call: TRBD2; cdr3_aa: CASSYLAGADTQYF; cdr3_nt: TGTGCCAGCAGTTACTTAGCGGGGGCCGATACGCAGTATTTT
clone_size: -; cdr3_length: 13; v_call: TRBV20-1; j_call: TRBJ2-3; d_call: -; cdr3_aa: CSARDPTRLMQYF; cdr3_nt: TGCAGTGCTAGAGACCCGACTAGATTAATGCAGTATTTT
clone_size: -; cdr3_length: 15; v_call: TRBV18; j_call: TRBJ2-2; d_call: -; cdr3_aa: CASSPQRDGTGELFF; cdr3_nt: TGTGCCAGCTCACCCCAGAGGGACGGAACCGGGGAGCTGTTTTTT
clone_size: few; cdr3_length: 16; v_call: TRBV4-3; j_call: TRBJ2-2; d_call: -; cdr3_aa: CASSQEFGGAPGELFF; cdr3_nt: TGCGCCAGCAGCCAAGAATTTGGAGGGGCGCCCGGGGAGCTGTTTTTT
clone_size: -; cdr3_length: 13; v_call: TRBV7-3; j_call: TRBJ1-2; d_call: TRBD1; cdr3_aa: CASSFNTGEGYTF; cdr3_nt: TGTGCCAGCAGCTTTAACACAGGGGAAGGCTACACCTTC
clone_size: many; cdr3_length: 15; v_call: TRBV7-6; j_call: TRBJ2-1; d_call: TRBD2; cdr3_aa: CASQPLLAGVNEQFF; cdr3_nt: TGTGCCAGCCAGCCTCTCCTAGCGGGGGTAAATGAGCAGTTCTTC
clone_size: few; cdr3_length: 12; v_call: TRBV29-1; j_call: TRBJ1-1; d_call: TRBD1; cdr3_aa: CSVRTGRTEAFF; cdr3_nt: TGCAGCGTCCGGACAGGAAGGACTGAAGCTTTCTTT
clone_size: -; cdr3_length: 15; v_call: TRBV20-1; j_call: TRBJ2-3; d_call: TRBD2; cdr3_aa: CSARPSTSGTDTQYF; cdr3_nt: TGCAGTGCTAGACCCTCGACTAGCGGCACAGATACGCAGTATTTT
clone_size: -; cdr3_length: 13; v_call: TRBV19; j_call: TRBJ2-3; d_call: -; cdr3_aa: CASKTESTDTQYF; cdr3_nt: TGTGCCAGTAAAACCGAGAGCACAGATACGCAGTATTTT